Below, one T cell receptor beta chain is given with its context. The specificity of this receptor is unknown. The input lacks base qualities; no much larger clone sits a single base away. Patients with a history of autoimmune disease or receiving systemic immunosuppression were excluded from the trial. Peripheral blood for TCR sequencing was collected from all dose cohorts at baseline, on cycle 4 day 1, and on cycle 7 day 1. Samples came from an open-label, multicenter, first-in-human phase I dose-escalation trial of ivuxolimab. Adults with locally advanced or metastatic melanoma, renal cell carcinoma, hepatocellular carcinoma or head and neck squamous cell carcinoma were enrolled in the trial. CD4+ and CD8+ T cells were sorted separately from peripheral blood before TCR sequencing. This entry belongs to a study of OX40 agonist ivuxolimab in advanced cancers. Study-wide context: The costimulatory receptor OX40 (CD134) was targeted by ivuxolimab, a fully human IgG2 agonistic monoclonal antibody. Intravenous ivuxolimab was administered to patients every 2 weeks at six dose levels: 0.01, 0.1, 0.3, 1.5, 3 and 10 mg/kg. Of the 50 or so patients in dose escalation, some 20 had hepatocellular carcinoma, around 15 had melanoma, 9 had renal cell carcinoma and 9 had head and neck cancer. In the dose-escalation cohort, roughly 80% of patients were male, and the mean age was around 60 years, with a range of about 23 to 85. Prior anti-PD-1, anti-PD-L1 or anti-CTLA-4 therapy was permitted, and about 40% of dose-escalation patients had received checkpoint inhibitors. Partial responses were achieved by three dose-escalation patients, of whom one had hepatocellular carcinoma and two had cutaneous melanoma. Peripheral TCRbeta sequencing aimed to test whether ivuxolimab altered TCR sequence diversity and caused clonal T-cell expansion. The monotherapy dose-escalation portion (N of about 57 patients) of the phase I ivuxolimab trial is reported in the paper. Overall study results and their limits: In the 0.1-3.0 mg/kg groups, partial responders were among the patients with the lowest normalized peripheral clonal expansion, particularly in CD8+ T cells. Low levels of normalized T-cell clonal expansion were also seen in some patients who did not respond. The antigen specificity of the peripheral T cells that underwent clonal expansion was not determined. Clonal expansion of both CD4+ and CD8+ blood T cells was observed from baseline to week 6 at doses 0.1 to 3.0 mg/kg. After ivuxolimab, CD8+ T cells had more expanded clones than CD4+ T cells on average.

For CDR1 and CDR2, the germline V gene (reference sequence) lists LNHDA and SQIVND. Trimming removed 3 bases from V and 2 bases from J; the gene matches leave 4 bases unexplained. Taken from cysteine to phenylalanine, the CDR3 has 14 residues. Here the CDR3 DNA is all that survives: 42 bases in frame from base 1. To sequence the TCRbeta CDR3 region, genomic DNA was isolated from the sorted cells. The immunoSEQ Assay was used for sequencing of TCRbeta CDR3 regions. TCRdb retrieved this table from immuneACCESS and kept in-frame rearrangements only. Not all clones are present; in checked studies, unresolved V genes account for under half, and no reason is known for the remainder. In all, the sample holds about 19,000 clones, and about 90% of those were seen once. The top ten hold more than 40% of the sample.

This sample comprised CD4+ or CD8+ T cells sorted from blood, obtained in a trial of the OX40 agonist ivuxolimab. The rearrangement combines TRBV19 with TRBJ2-7; the junction holds 7 bases that match TRBD1. The origin of this receptor is an adult with an advanced solid tumor such as melanoma, head and neck, liver or kidney cancer. CDR3 sequence: CASSIGTVPYEQYF. The DNA sequence follows: TGTGCCAGTAGTATCGGGACAGTTCCCTACGAGCAGTACTTC.